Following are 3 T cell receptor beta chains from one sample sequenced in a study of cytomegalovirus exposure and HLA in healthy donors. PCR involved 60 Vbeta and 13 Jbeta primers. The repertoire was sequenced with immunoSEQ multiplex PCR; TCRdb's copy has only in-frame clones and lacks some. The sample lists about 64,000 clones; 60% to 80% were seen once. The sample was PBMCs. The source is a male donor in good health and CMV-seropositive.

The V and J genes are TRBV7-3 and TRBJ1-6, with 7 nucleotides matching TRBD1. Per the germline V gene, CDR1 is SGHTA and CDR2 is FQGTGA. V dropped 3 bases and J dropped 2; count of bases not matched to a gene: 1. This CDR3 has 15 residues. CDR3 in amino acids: CASSFDRAYNSPLHF. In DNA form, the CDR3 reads TGTGCCAGCAGCTTCGACAGGGCCTATAATTCACCCCTCCACTTT.

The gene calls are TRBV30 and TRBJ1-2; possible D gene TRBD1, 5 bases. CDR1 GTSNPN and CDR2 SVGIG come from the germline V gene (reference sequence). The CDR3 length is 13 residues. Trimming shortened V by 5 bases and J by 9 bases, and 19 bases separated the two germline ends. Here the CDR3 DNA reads TGTGCCTGGGGGCGGGACCGCCCTCAGAGCTACACCTTC. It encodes CAWGRDRPQSYTF.

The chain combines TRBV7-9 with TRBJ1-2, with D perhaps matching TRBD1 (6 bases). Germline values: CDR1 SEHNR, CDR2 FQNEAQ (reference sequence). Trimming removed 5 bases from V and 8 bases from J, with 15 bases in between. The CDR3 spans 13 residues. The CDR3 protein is CASSAIQGKGYTF. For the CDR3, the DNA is TGTGCCAGCAGCGCCATTCAGGGGAAAGGCTACACCTTC.